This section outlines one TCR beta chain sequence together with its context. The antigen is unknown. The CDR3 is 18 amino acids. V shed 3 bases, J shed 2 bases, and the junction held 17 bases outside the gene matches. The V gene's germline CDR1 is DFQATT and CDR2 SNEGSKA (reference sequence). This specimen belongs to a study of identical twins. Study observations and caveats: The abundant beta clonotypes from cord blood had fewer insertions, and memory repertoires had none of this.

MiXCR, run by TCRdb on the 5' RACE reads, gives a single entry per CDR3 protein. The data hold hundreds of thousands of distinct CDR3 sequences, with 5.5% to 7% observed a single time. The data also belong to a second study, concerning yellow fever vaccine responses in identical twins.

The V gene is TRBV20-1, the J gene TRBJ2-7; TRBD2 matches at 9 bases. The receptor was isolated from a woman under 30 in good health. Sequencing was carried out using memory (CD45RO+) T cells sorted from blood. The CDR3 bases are TGCAGTGCTAGGGGGTTGATGATAGCGGGAGTTTTACCCTACGAGCAGTACTTC. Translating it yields CSARGLMIAGVLPYEQYF.